These 16 T cell receptor beta chains share one sample of origin, sequenced in a study of T-cell reconstitution after alpha-beta-depleted transplantation in children (dated by TCRdb to about 2016). The library was prepared using PCR. TCRdb lists the instrument as Illumina HiSeq 2500. TCR libraries were prepared with molecular barcoding, using unique molecular identifiers to normalize TCRbeta repertoire quantification. TCRdb reprocessed the public reads (quality trimming at Q25 with fastp, clone calling with MiXCR) and kept in-frame beta chains. Identical CDR3 protein sequences are pooled into one entry, listed with their most common genes and DNA. The table for this sample lists 65,000 to 85,000 distinct CDR3 sequences; approximately 10% of them were counted only once. About 13% of the sample rests with the top ten. The treatment or condition label, as the study defines it: allogeneic hematopoietic cell transplantation with graft depleted of TCRalphabeta T cells and CD19 B cells.

Sample: PBMCs, taken before TCRalphabeta/CD19-depleted stem cell transplant. Receptor source: a boy younger than 18 with acute myeloid leukemia, due to receive a stem cell transplant.

The sample holds many counts of this clonotype. The genes are TRBV19 and TRBJ1-1, with 8 nucleotides matching TRBD1. Germline V CDR1 and CDR2: LNHDA, SQIVND (reference sequence). The CDR3 has 13 residues. Trimming cost V 6 bases and J 4 bases; bases outside gene matches: 4. CDR3 bases: TGTGCCAGTAGAACGGACAGGGCCACTGAAGCTTTCTTT. It translates to CASRTDRATEAFF.

The table lists this clonotype with many counts. The V gene is TRBV11-2, the J gene TRBJ1-4, with D possibly TRBD1 on 6 matching bases. The CDR3 loop spans 16 amino acids. The V end lost 4 bases, the J end lost 4 bases, and 16 bases lay between the germline ends. Germline loops: CDR1 SGHAT, CDR2 FQNNGV. The CDR3 reads CASSSFPGRGNEKLFF. The CDR3 nucleotides read TGTGCCAGCAGCTCCTTCCCCGGCAGGGGTAATGAAAAACTGTTTTTT.

This clonotype was seen ten or more times. The gene calls are TRBV29-1 and TRBJ2-5; no clear D. V lost 0 bases, J lost 2 bases, and 13 bases lay in between. The germline V gene encodes CDR1 SQVTM and CDR2 ANQGSEA. The CDR3 contains 15 residues. The CDR3 here is CSVEDPWVSQETQYF. The CDR3 nucleotides are TGCAGCGTTGAAGACCCCTGGGTATCGCAAGAGACCCAGTACTTC.

A note on this clonotype: A read error is possible here, since a much larger clone lies one base away. The chain is built from TRBV20-1 and TRBJ2-1, with 9 bases aligning to TRBD1. Germline CDR1 DFQATT, CDR2 SNEGSKA (reference sequence). The CDR3 extends over 15 amino acids. The DNA for the CDR3 is TGCAGTGCTGGGAAGGGACAGGGTTCCTACAATGAGCACTTCTTC. Its translation is CSAGKGQGSYNEHFF.

This clonotype was picked up many times. The chain combines TRBV5-6 with TRBJ2-1, with 10 bases fitting TRBD2. With 4 bases clipped from V and 1 base from J, the junction kept 8 bases outside the gene matches. CDR3 length: 17 amino acids. Germline V gene sequence: CDR1 SGHDT, CDR2 YYEEEE. The CDR3 region is CASSPTSGRISYNEQFF. CDR3 coding DNA: TGTGCCAGCAGCCCGACTAGCGGGCGAATTTCCTACAATGAGCAGTTCTTC.

This clonotype occurred many times. This chain uses TRBV20-1 with TRBJ2-1; the D gene is possibly TRBD2 (6 bases). Germline V lookup: CDR1 DFQATT, CDR2 SNEGSKA (reference sequence). The CDR3 has 14 residues. Trimming shortened V by 3 bases and J by 7 bases, and 16 bases separated the two germline ends. The CDR3 region has the DNA TGCAGTGCTAGTTACGGGAGACGGGGAAATGAGCAGTTCTTC. It yields the protein CSASYGRRGNEQFF.

This clonotype was recorded many times. V and J are TRBV12-3 or TRBV12-4 and TRBJ1-2; D not resolved. Trimming removed 1 base at V and 8 bases at J, with 14 bases between. This CDR3 is built from 14 residues. The CDR3 here is CASSLGQIVGGYTF. The CDR3 DNA reads as TGTGCCAGCAGTTTAGGGCAGATAGTAGGCGGCTACACCTTC.

This clonotype has ten or more counts. The J gene is TRBJ2-7, the V gene TRBV20-1; D gene ambiguous. V was pared by 5 bases and J by 6 bases, with 11 bases between. Germline V gene lookup returns CDR1 DFQATT and CDR2 SNEGSKA (reference sequence). This CDR3 has 11 amino acids. The CDR3 region has the DNA TGCAGTGCTGGGCAAGCCGCCGAGCAGTACTTC. Protein product: CSAGQAAEQYF.

This clonotype was observed at least ten times. This chain's CDR3 is CASSQDSGDYHNEQFF. Here the CDR3 DNA reads TGCGCCAGCAGCCAAGATTCAGGCGACTACCACAATGAGCAGTTCTTC. The chain employs TRBV4-3 and TRBJ2-1; TRBD2 might be the D (5 bases). The germline V and J ends were trimmed by 0 bases and 5 bases, with 14 bases remaining between them. Germline V gives CDR1 LGHNA, CDR2 YSLEER. CDR3 length: 16 amino acids.

This clonotype was counted ten times or more. The CDR3 is CASTFRFPGGARLNTEAFF. The CDR3 bases are TGTGCCAGCACCTTTAGATTCCCAGGGGGCGCAAGATTGAACACTGAAGCTTTCTTT. The chain carries TRBV12-3 or TRBV12-4 and TRBJ1-1; 8 bases map to TRBD1. The CDR3 runs to 19 residues. The V gene end was trimmed by 7 bases and the J gene end by 0 bases; junction bases not matched to a gene: 19.

This clonotype was recorded many times. The V and J genes are TRBV7-2 and TRBJ2-7, with a weak D call TRBD1 (6 bases). CDR3 length: 13 residues. Between the trimmed V and J ends, which lost 3 bases and 3 bases, there was a span of 9 bases. Germline-derived CDR1 and CDR2 are SGHTA and FQGNSA. In DNA form, the CDR3 reads TGTGCCAGCAGCTTGGGCAGGGGCTACGAGCAGTACTTC. It yields the protein CASSLGRGYEQYF.

The J gene is TRBJ2-3, the V gene TRBV6-1; 8 nucleotides align to TRBD1. CDR1 MNHNS and CDR2 SASEGT come from the germline V gene. The CDR3 has 15 amino acids. The V segment lost 8 bases and the J segment 5 bases; nucleotides outside the gene matches: 12. CDR3 protein: CASGSPRGRKDTQYF. For the CDR3, the DNA is TGTGCCAGCGGCTCACCCAGGGGGCGAAAAGATACGCAGTATTTT.

The chain combines TRBV20-1 with TRBJ1-1, with no clear D. V lost 4 bases to trimming and J lost 3 bases, with 12 bases between them. The CDR3 has 13 residues. Germline V gene sequence: CDR1 DFQATT, CDR2 SNEGSKA (reference sequence). The CDR3 DNA follows: TGCAGTGCTACCCCGAAGGCGTACACTGAAGCTTTCTTT. Its protein is CSATPKAYTEAFF.

This clonotype has a count of ten or more. J is TRBJ2-7 and V is TRBV12-3 or TRBV12-4; D remains ambiguous. The CDR3 is 13 amino acids. The germline V and J ends were trimmed by 7 bases and 3 bases, with 13 bases remaining between them. CDR3 sequence: CASKRTVNYEQYF. CDR3 nucleotides: TGTGCCAGCAAGAGGACGGTGAACTACGAGCAGTACTTC.

This clonotype was counted many times. The CDR3 reads CASSYSQGALQETQYF. The CDR3 DNA reads TGTGCCAGCAGTTACTCCCAGGGGGCCCTACAAGAGACCCAGTACTTC. The chain is built from TRBV6-5 and TRBJ2-5; 8 nucleotides match TRBD1. The CDR3 sequence is 16 residues long. V was clipped by 0 bases and J by 2 bases; unmatched bases: 5. Looked up from germline, CDR1 is MNHEY and CDR2 is SVGAGI.

This clonotype was recorded many times. The CDR3 region has the DNA TGCGCCAGCAGACAGGGACCGTTAAACACTGAAGCTTTCTTT. Translated: CASRQGPLNTEAFF. The chain recombines TRBV5-1 with TRBJ1-1, with a tentative D call TRBD1 (6 bases). Germline CDR1 SGHRS, CDR2 YFSETQ. The V and J ends lost 5 bases and 2 bases respectively, with 13 bases between them. This CDR3 is built from 14 residues.